The T cell receptor (beta chain) described here comes from a study of T-cell memory formation after mild COVID-19. Study context: Each donor largely had its own TCR clusters.

Germline V lookup: CDR1 LGHDT, CDR2 YNNKEL (reference sequence). The CDR3 has 13 residues. V lost 3 bases and J lost 7; bases outside the gene matches: 3. Study results and caveats: Within pre-infection memory, some responding clones were found, suggesting cross-reactive memory joined.

Constant-segment-primed 5'RACE gave TCR alpha and TCR beta cDNA libraries with sample barcodes and UMIs. TCRdb redid the calling of the 5' RACE reads with MiXCR, one entry per CDR3 protein. The sample lists nearly 200,000 distinct CDR3 sequences, around 16% seen once, with 2.4% in the top ten. This clonotype was found a few times. Its antigen is not identified. The sequence was collected from an adult woman who had mild COVID-19 (a few samples of this study predate the infection). Cell type and time point are not known. Sequencing used PBMCs or a T cell subset sorted from them (not recorded which). V and J are TRBV3-1 and TRBJ1-5; 7 bases agree with TRBD1. CDR3 in DNA: TGTGCCAGCAGCCAGGACAGGATGCAGCCCCAGCATTTT. This codes for CASSQDRMQPQHF.